The rows below give T cell receptor beta chains drawn from one sample of a study of CD8 T cells in Susac syndrome. TCRdb recomputed calls from the immunoSEQ multiplex PCR reads with MiXCR, one row per CDR3 protein. The sample has 75,000 to 95,000 distinct CDR3 sequences, 95% seen once; the top ten hold roughly 0.44%. Sequencing was carried out using CD8+ T cells from PBMCs. Receptors originate from a human donor with Susac syndrome. The CDR3 runs from the conserved cysteine through the conserved F or W. D genes are given only for firm matches. Size is stated for part of the rows, as once, few or many counts, or as a class when the clone is expanded.

clone_size: NA
d_call: TRBD2
v_call: TRBV27
j_call: TRBJ2-7
cdr3_nt: TGTGCCAGCAGCCTCCTCGGACTAGCGGGAGCTGGAGAGCAGTACTTC
cdr3_aa: CASSLLGLAGAGEQYF

clone_size: NA
d_call: TRBD2
v_call: TRBV6-1
j_call: TRBJ2-7
cdr3_nt: TGTGCCAGCAGTGAAACCGGGACTAGCGCCTACGAGCAGTACTTC
cdr3_aa: CASSETGTSAYEQYF

clone_size: NA
d_call: NA
v_call: TRBV10-3
j_call: TRBJ1-1
cdr3_nt: TGTGCCATCACCGCCACAGGGCTCAACACTGAAGCTTTCTTT
cdr3_aa: CAITATGLNTEAFF

clone_size: NA
d_call: TRBD2
v_call: TRBV12-3/TRBV12-4
j_call: TRBJ2-3
cdr3_nt: TGTGCCAGCAGTTTATCAGGACTAGCGGGAGGAGATACGCAGTATTTT
cdr3_aa: CASSLSGLAGGDTQYF

clone_size: NA
d_call: NA
v_call: TRBV12-3/TRBV12-4
j_call: TRBJ2-6
cdr3_nt: TGTGCCAGCAGTCTACAGGGAGCTGGGGCCAACGTCCTGACTTTC
cdr3_aa: CASSLQGAGANVLTF

clone_size: NA
d_call: TRBD1
v_call: TRBV25-1
j_call: TRBJ2-5
cdr3_nt: TGTGCCAGCAGTGACGACAGGGGAGAGACCCAGTACTTC
cdr3_aa: CASSDDRGETQYF

clone_size: NA
d_call: NA
v_call: TRBV29-1
j_call: TRBJ2-1
cdr3_nt: TGCAGCGCTAGGGACACAAATTACAATGAGCAGTTCTTC
cdr3_aa: CSARDTNYNEQFF

clone_size: NA
d_call: TRBD1
v_call: TRBV3-1
j_call: TRBJ2-2
cdr3_nt: TGTGCCAGCAGCCAAGATCCTTGGAACAGGGGGCGAGGAGCCGGGGAGCTGTTTTTT
cdr3_aa: CASSQDPWNRGRGAGELFF

clone_size: NA
d_call: NA
v_call: TRBV19
j_call: TRBJ2-1
cdr3_nt: TGTGCCAGTAGTCCGGAGAGTTACAATGAGCAGTTCTTC
cdr3_aa: CASSPESYNEQFF

clone_size: NA
d_call: TRBD1
v_call: TRBV20-1
j_call: TRBJ2-1
cdr3_nt: TGCAGTGCACCCGGTCCCGGGACAGGACTTCCCGGTGAGCAGTTCTTC
cdr3_aa: CSAPGPGTGLPGEQFF

clone_size: once
d_call: TRBD2
v_call: TRBV20-1
j_call: TRBJ2-7
cdr3_nt: TGCAGTGCTACTCGTATGGGCGGGAGGGCCAAGTACGAGCAGTACTTC
cdr3_aa: CSATRMGGRAKYEQYF

clone_size: NA
d_call: NA
v_call: TRBV6-5
j_call: TRBJ2-1
cdr3_nt: TGTGCCAGCAAAGACGACTGGTCCTACAATGAGCAGTTCTTC
cdr3_aa: CASKDDWSYNEQFF

clone_size: NA
d_call: NA
v_call: TRBV2
j_call: TRBJ2-7
cdr3_nt: TGTGCCAGCAGTGAGGGGCCTCCTTTGTTGGCGGGAATACACTACGAGCAGTACTTC
cdr3_aa: CASSEGPPLLAGIHYEQYF

clone_size: NA
d_call: TRBD2
v_call: TRBV27
j_call: TRBJ2-1
cdr3_nt: TGTGCCAGCAGTTCGGGACTAGCGGGGTACAATGAGCAGTTCTTC
cdr3_aa: CASSSGLAGYNEQFF

clone_size: NA
d_call: NA
v_call: TRBV9
j_call: TRBJ2-4
cdr3_nt: TGTGCCAGCAGCGTACCCGAAGATAACATTCAGTACTTC
cdr3_aa: CASSVPEDNIQYF

clone_size: NA
d_call: NA
v_call: TRBV27
j_call: TRBJ1-1
cdr3_nt: TGTGCCACCCAGGCCCAGTTGAACACTGAAGCTTTCTTT
cdr3_aa: CATQAQLNTEAFF

clone_size: NA
d_call: NA
v_call: TRBV12-3/TRBV12-4
j_call: TRBJ1-5
cdr3_nt: TGTGCCAGCAGTTTAGCGCCGGGTTCGGAGCCCCAGCATTTT
cdr3_aa: CASSLAPGSEPQHF

clone_size: NA
d_call: TRBD2
v_call: TRBV7-3
j_call: TRBJ2-3
cdr3_nt: TGTGCCAGCAGCACCAGCGGGAGCGCAGATACGCAGTATTTT
cdr3_aa: CASSTSGSADTQYF

clone_size: NA
d_call: NA
v_call: TRBV7-9
j_call: TRBJ2-3
cdr3_nt: TGTGCCAGCAGCTTCCCTAGGGAAGATACGCAGTATTTT
cdr3_aa: CASSFPREDTQYF

clone_size: NA
d_call: NA
v_call: TRBV5-1
j_call: TRBJ2-1
cdr3_nt: TGCGCCAGCAGCTTGGTTAGCGGCACCTACAATGAGCAGTTCTTC
cdr3_aa: CASSLVSGTYNEQFF

clone_size: NA
d_call: NA
v_call: TRBV28
j_call: TRBJ2-5
cdr3_nt: TGTGCCAGCAGTTTAGCGGCAGACCTGCAAGAGACCCAGTACTTC
cdr3_aa: CASSLAADLQETQYF

clone_size: NA
d_call: TRBD1
v_call: TRBV5-6
j_call: TRBJ2-7
cdr3_nt: TGTGCCAGCACCCCCGGGACAGGGAACTACGAGCAGTACTTC
cdr3_aa: CASTPGTGNYEQYF

clone_size: few
d_call: NA
v_call: TRBV29-1
j_call: TRBJ2-3
cdr3_nt: TGCAGCGGTGACGGCACAGATACGCAGTATTTT
cdr3_aa: CSGDGTDTQYF

clone_size: NA
d_call: TRBD2
v_call: TRBV11-2
j_call: TRBJ2-3
cdr3_nt: TGTGCCAGCAGCTTAGGCGGGAGGTACACAGATACGCAGTATTTT
cdr3_aa: CASSLGGRYTDTQYF

clone_size: once
d_call: NA
v_call: TRBV20-1
j_call: TRBJ2-7
cdr3_nt: TGCAGTGCTCGCCCGGCTACGGCGATGGATCACCTTAGGTACGAGCAGTACTTC
cdr3_aa: CSARPATAMDHLRYEQYF

clone_size: NA
d_call: NA
v_call: TRBV5-6
j_call: TRBJ1-3
cdr3_nt: TGTGCCAGCAGCTTGGCCGCAGGGCCGGGAAACACCATATATTTT
cdr3_aa: CASSLAAGPGNTIYF

clone_size: NA
d_call: NA
v_call: TRBV20-1
j_call: TRBJ2-2
cdr3_nt: TGCAGTGCTAGTGTGGGGGAGGCCGGGGAGCTGTTTTTT
cdr3_aa: CSASVGEAGELFF

clone_size: NA
d_call: TRBD1
v_call: TRBV24-1
j_call: TRBJ2-2
cdr3_nt: TGTGCCACCAGTTTAGGGACAGTGAACACCGGGGAGCTGTTTTTT
cdr3_aa: CATSLGTVNTGELFF

clone_size: NA
d_call: NA
v_call: TRBV29-1
j_call: TRBJ2-3
cdr3_nt: TGCAGCGTTGAGTGGGGCCGGGGAACCACAGATACGCAGTATTTT
cdr3_aa: CSVEWGRGTTDTQYF

clone_size: NA
d_call: NA
v_call: TRBV12-5
j_call: TRBJ2-2
cdr3_nt: TGTGCTAGTGGTTTGGCCCCCCTCAGGACCGGGGAGCTGTTTTTT
cdr3_aa: CASGLAPLRTGELFF

clone_size: NA
d_call: TRBD2
v_call: TRBV4-1
j_call: TRBJ2-5
cdr3_nt: TGCGCCAGCAGCCAAGGGCCGGCGAGCGGGAGAAAGACCCAGTACTTC
cdr3_aa: CASSQGPASGRKTQYF

clone_size: NA
d_call: NA
v_call: TRBV5-4
j_call: TRBJ2-2
cdr3_nt: TGTGCCAGCAGCTTCTCCGCGAACACCGGGGAGCTGTTTTTT
cdr3_aa: CASSFSANTGELFF

clone_size: NA
d_call: TRBD1
v_call: TRBV28
j_call: TRBJ2-2
cdr3_nt: TGTGCCAGCAGTCTGGGGACAGGGGGCGATGTGGACACCGGGGAGCTGTTTTTT
cdr3_aa: CASSLGTGGDVDTGELFF

clone_size: NA
d_call: NA
v_call: TRBV29-1
j_call: TRBJ2-3
cdr3_nt: TGCAGCGTCGAAAGGGACATTGGTAGCACAGATACGCAGTATTTT
cdr3_aa: CSVERDIGSTDTQYF